What follows describes a single TCR beta chain. The antigen is undetermined. The entry originates in a study of Ad26.COV2.S vaccination and SARS-CoV-2 variants. Regarding treatment: 15 to 20 received Ad26.COV2.S at low or high dose, single or two shots; about 5 received placebo; per-sample allocation not given. Sampling took place 63 days after the first vaccine or placebo injection. Cohort 1b enrolled adults aged 18-55 years in Boston. Overall study findings and caveats: Higher spike-specific TCR breadth was found in vaccine recipients than in placebo recipients.

The CDR3 loop spans 15 amino acids. Germline-derived CDR1 and CDR2 are SNHLY and FYNNEI. Trimming at V came to 3 bases and at J to 5 bases, leaving 6 bases not matched to a gene. Profiled with immunoSEQ multiplex PCR; TCRdb holds only in-frame clones, not every one. In the table there are about 350,000 clones, 86% of which are singletons. The sequence came from a person aged 18 to 65 who received the Ad26.COV2.S COVID-19 vaccine or a placebo. The input for sequencing was peripheral blood, taken in a trial of Ad26.COV2.S vaccine versus placebo. The chain employs TRBV2 and TRBJ2-3; 9 positions match TRBD1. For the CDR3, the DNA is TGTGCCAGCAGTGAGACAGGGGGTGCGGGAGATACGCAGTATTTT. It encodes CASSETGGAGDTQYF.